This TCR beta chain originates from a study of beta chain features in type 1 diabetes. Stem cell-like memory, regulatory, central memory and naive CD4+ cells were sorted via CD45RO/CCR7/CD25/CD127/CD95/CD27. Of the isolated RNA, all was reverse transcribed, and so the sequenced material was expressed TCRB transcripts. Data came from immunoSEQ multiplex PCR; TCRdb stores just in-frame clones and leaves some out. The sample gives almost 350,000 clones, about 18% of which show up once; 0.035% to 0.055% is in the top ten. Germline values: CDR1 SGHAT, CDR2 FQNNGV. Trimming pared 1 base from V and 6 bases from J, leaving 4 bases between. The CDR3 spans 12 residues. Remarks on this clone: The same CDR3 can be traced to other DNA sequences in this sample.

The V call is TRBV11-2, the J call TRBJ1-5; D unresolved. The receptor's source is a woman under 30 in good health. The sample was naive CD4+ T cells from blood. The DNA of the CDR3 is TGTGCCAGCAGCTTAGGAGGTCAGCCCCAGCATTTT. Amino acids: CASSLGGQPQHF.